This T cell receptor (beta chain) appears in the sequencing data of a study of CD8+CD57+ T cells in acquired aplastic anemia. About the study: On average, sorted CD4+ and CD8+ cells gave about 3.1 ug of DNA.

The table lists this clonotype with many counts. The antigen is not known. Study outcomes and limitations: Comparison of patients with controls identified about 27 shared CD8+ CDR3 sequences. The study found no significant CD8+ Simpson's diversity difference between patients and controls.

V lost 6 bases and J 3 bases, leaving 18 bases between the germline ends. Germline CDR1 reads DFQATT; CDR2 reads SNEGSKA (reference sequence). This CDR3 is built from 14 residues. Both TCR beta VDJ combination and CDR3 sequence profiling were carried out. Genomic DNA was the template for this profiling. TCRdb re-analysed the reads in MiXCR, keeping a single row per CDR3 protein. The repertoire has about 190,000 distinct CDR3 sequences, around 45% of them found once; the top ten carry about 9.5%. Whoever was chosen for sequencing had shown CD8+CD57+ cell expansion by flow cytometry. Patients had received no therapy at the time of blood sampling.

This sequence originates from a human donor with aplastic anemia. Sequenced material: sorted CD4+, CD8+, or CD8+CD57+ T cells (not recorded which) from PBMCs. The V and J genes are TRBV20-1 and TRBJ2-7; weak D call: TRBD1 (5 bases). The CDR3 is CSARASQLVYEQYF. CDR3 DNA sequence: TGCAGTGCCAGGGCTTCGCAGTTGGTCTACGAGCAGTACTTC.